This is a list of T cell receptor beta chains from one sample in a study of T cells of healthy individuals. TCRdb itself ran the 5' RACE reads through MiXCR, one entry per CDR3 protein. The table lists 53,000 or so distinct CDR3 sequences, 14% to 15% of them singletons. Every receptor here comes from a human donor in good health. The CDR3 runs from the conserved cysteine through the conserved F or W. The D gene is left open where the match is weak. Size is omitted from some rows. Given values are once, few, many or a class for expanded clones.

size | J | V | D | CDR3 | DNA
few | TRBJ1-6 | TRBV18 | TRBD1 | CASSPSSGTGGLWSPLHF | TGTGCCAGCTCACCATCCTCCGGGACAGGGGGCCTTTGGTCACCCCTCCACTTT
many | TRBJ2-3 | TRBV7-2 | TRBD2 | CASSLVASGSSPDTQYF | TGTGCCAGCAGCTTAGTAGCTAGCGGGAGTAGCCCAGATACGCAGTATTTT
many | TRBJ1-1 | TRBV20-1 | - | CSARKGMNTEAFF | TGCAGTGCTAGAAAAGGAATGAACACTGAAGCTTTCTTT
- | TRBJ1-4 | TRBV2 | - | CASSEIARGQSKKLFF | TGTGCCAGCAGTGAAATAGCTCGGGGGCAGTCGAAAAAACTGTTTTTT
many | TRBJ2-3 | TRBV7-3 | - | CASSLFTTDTQYF | TGTGCCAGCAGCTTATTTACAACAGATACGCAGTATTTT
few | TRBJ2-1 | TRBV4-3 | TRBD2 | CASSQVTLAGRNEQFF | TGCGCCAGCAGCCAAGTCACACTAGCGGGGCGCAATGAGCAGTTCTTC
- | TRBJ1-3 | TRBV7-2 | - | CASSGWGTGGNTIYF | TGTGCCAGCAGCGGCTGGGGGACGGGTGGAAACACCATATATTTT
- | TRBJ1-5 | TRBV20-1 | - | CSARFAGARGNQPQHF | TGCAGTGCTAGGTTCGCGGGGGCGCGGGGCAATCAGCCCCAGCATTTT
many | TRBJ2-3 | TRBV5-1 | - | CASSFDGRIDTQYF | TGCGCCAGCAGTTTCGACGGACGGATTGATACGCAGTATTTT
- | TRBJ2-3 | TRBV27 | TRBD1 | CASNPPKPGQHTDTQYF | TGTGCCAGCAATCCACCCAAACCGGGACAGCACACAGATACGCAGTATTTT
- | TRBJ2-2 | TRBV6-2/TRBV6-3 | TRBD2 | CASSYSKVAGGRGSGELFF | TGTGCCAGCAGTTACTCGAAGGTAGCGGGGGGGCGCGGCTCCGGGGAGCTGTTTTTT
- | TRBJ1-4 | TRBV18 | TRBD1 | CASSPTGTGSEKLFF | TGTGCCAGCTCACCAACCGGGACAGGGAGTGAAAAACTGTTTTTT
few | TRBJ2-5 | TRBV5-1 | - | CASSPQPPQETQYF | TGCGCCAGCAGCCCCCAGCCCCCGCAAGAGACCCAGTACTTC
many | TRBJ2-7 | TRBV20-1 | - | CSARGQGINYEQYF | TGCAGTGCTAGAGGGCAGGGGATTAACTACGAGCAGTACTTC
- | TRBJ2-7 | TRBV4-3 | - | CASSEGFTGFHEQYF | TGCGCCAGCAGCGAAGGGTTCACAGGGTTCCACGAGCAGTACTTC
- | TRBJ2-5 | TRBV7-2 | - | CASRITSPPETQYF | TGTGCCAGCAGAATAACTAGCCCTCCCGAGACCCAGTACTTC
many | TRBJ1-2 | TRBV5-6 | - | CASSLRRGEYGYTF | TGTGCCAGCAGCTTACGCAGGGGAGAGTATGGCTACACCTTC
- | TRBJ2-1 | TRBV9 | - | CASSGLGLVYNEQFF | TGTGCCAGCAGTGGACTTGGCCTAGTCTACAATGAGCAGTTCTTC
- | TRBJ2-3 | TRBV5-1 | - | CASSLSGRGTDTQYF | TGCGCCAGCAGCTTGTCCGGGAGAGGCACAGATACGCAGTATTTT
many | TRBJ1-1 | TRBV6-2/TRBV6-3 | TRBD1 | CASSWRDRDKSTEAFF | TGTGCCAGCAGTTGGAGGGACAGGGATAAGTCGACTGAAGCTTTCTTT
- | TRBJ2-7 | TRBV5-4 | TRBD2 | CASSPPGGIHEQYF | TGTGCCAGCAGCCCGCCGGGGGGGATCCACGAGCAGTACTTC
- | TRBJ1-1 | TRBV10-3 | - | CAIRANTEAFF | TGTGCCATCAGGGCGAACACTGAAGCTTTCTTT
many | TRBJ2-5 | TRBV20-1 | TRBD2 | CSALGLADQETQYF | TGCAGTGCTCTCGGACTAGCGGACCAAGAGACCCAGTACTTC
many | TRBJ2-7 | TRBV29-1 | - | CSVEREGTGRYEQYF | TGCAGCGTTGAACGGGAGGGGACAGGGAGATACGAGCAGTACTTC
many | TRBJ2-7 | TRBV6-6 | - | CASTNGAGIYEQYF | TGTGCCAGCACCAACGGGGCAGGGATCTACGAGCAGTACTTC
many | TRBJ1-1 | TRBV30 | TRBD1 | CAWSVRRGHTEAFF | TGTGCCTGGAGTGTGAGGAGGGGGCACACTGAAGCTTTCTTT
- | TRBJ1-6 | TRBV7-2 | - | CASSLGLRTYNSPLHF | TGTGCCAGCAGCTTAGGGTTACGGACTTATAATTCACCCCTCCACTTT
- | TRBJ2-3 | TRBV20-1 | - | CSAANLGGWRTDTQYF | TGCAGTGCCGCGAACTTAGGGGGGTGGCGGACAGATACGCAGTATTTT
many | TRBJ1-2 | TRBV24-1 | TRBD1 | CATSGPTGTGLNYGYTF | TGTGCCACCAGTGGTCCTACCGGGACAGGGTTAAACTATGGCTACACCTTC
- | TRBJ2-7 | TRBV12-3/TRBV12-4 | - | CASSPVAATYEQYF | TGTGCCAGCAGTCCTGTAGCGGCTACCTACGAGCAGTACTTC
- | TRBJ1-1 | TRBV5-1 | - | CASSPVFEGSTEAFF | TGCGCCAGCAGCCCGGTTTTCGAGGGAAGCACTGAAGCTTTCTTT
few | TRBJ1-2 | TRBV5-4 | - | CASSLVETSYGYTF | TGTGCCAGCAGCTTGGTGGAGACGAGCTATGGCTACACCTTC
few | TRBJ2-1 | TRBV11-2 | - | CASRSHGGGPDYNEQFF | TGTGCCAGCAGATCTCACGGGGGCGGGCCCGACTACAATGAGCAGTTCTTC
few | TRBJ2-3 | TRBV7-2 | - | CASSPRGDKRLWTQYF | TGTGCCAGCAGCCCCCGGGGGGACAAGCGCCTATGGACGCAGTATTTT
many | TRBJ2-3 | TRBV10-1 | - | CASSGEVGTDTQYF | TGCGCCAGCAGTGGGGAGGTCGGCACAGATACGCAGTATTTT
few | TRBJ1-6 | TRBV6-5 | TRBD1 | CASSLQGVVRNSPLHF | TGTGCCAGCAGCCTACAGGGGGTAGTGAGAAATTCACCCCTCCACTTT
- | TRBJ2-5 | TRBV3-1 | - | CASSQAAPRAGETQYF | TGTGCCAGCAGCCAAGCCGCTCCGCGAGCGGGAGAGACCCAGTACTTC
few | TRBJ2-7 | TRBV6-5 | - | CASSYQLGGYEQYF | TGTGCCAGCAGTTACCAATTAGGGGGCTACGAGCAGTACTTC
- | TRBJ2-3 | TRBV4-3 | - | CASSQAVRSRITDTQYF | TGCGCCAGCAGCCAAGCGGTGCGGTCGCGGATTACAGATACGCAGTATTTT
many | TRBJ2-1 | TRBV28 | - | CASSFLGLVISYNEQFF | TGTGCCAGCAGTTTTCTCGGTCTAGTGATTTCCTACAATGAGCAGTTCTTC
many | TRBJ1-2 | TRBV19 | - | CASGQHPTF | TGTGCCAGTGGCCAGCATCCAACCTTC
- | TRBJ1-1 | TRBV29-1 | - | CSVFPASEAFF | TGCAGCGTTTTTCCGGCATCTGAAGCTTTCTTT
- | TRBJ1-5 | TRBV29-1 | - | CSVKQGNSNQPQHF | TGCAGCGTCAAACAGGGCAATAGCAATCAGCCCCAGCATTTT
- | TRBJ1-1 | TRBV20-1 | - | CSASPHTGRRTEAFF | TGCAGTGCTAGCCCTCATACAGGGAGACGCACTGAAGCTTTCTTT
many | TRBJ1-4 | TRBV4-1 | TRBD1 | CASSQVRTGNEKLFF | TGCGCCAGCAGCCAAGTACGGACAGGGAATGAAAAACTGTTTTTT
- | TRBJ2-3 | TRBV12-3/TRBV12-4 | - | CASTDRSADTQYF | TGTGCCAGCACTGACAGGAGTGCAGATACGCAGTATTTT
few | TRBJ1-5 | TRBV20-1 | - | CSAPGGGSNQPQHF | TGCAGTGCCCCCGGCGGGGGAAGCAATCAGCCCCAGCATTTT
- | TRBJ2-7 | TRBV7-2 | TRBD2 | CASSARGGGDLPGEQYF | TGTGCCAGCAGCGCCCGGGGGGGAGGGGATCTTCCGGGCGAGCAGTACTTC
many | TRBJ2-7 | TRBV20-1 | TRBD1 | CSASSPLTGEEYEQYF | TGCAGTGCCTCCAGTCCGTTAACAGGGGAAGAATACGAGCAGTACTTC
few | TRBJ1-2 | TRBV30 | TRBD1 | CAWSLRDRAFNGYTF | TGTGCCTGGAGCCTCCGGGACAGGGCATTTAATGGCTACACCTTC
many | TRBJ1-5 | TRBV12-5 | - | CASATRETGHQPQHF | TGTGCTAGTGCCACGCGGGAGACAGGTCATCAGCCCCAGCATTTT
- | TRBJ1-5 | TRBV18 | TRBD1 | CASSPRTGGNQPQHF | TGTGCCAGCTCACCACGGACAGGGGGCAATCAGCCCCAGCATTTT
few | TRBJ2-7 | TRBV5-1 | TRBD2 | CASTLAGDQQYF | TGCGCCAGCACCCTGGCGGGGGATCAGCAGTACTTC
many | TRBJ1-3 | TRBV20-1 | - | CSAVPPVRVGGNTIYF | TGCAGTGCGGTCCCCCCCGTCAGGGTGGGTGGAAACACCATATATTTT
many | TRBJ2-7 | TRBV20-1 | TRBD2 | CSARDFRREGEQYF | TGCAGTGCTAGAGATTTCAGACGGGAGGGAGAGCAGTACTTC